This TCR beta chain was captured in a study of cytomegalovirus exposure and HLA in healthy donors. This clone has a handful of counts. Use of 60 Vbeta and 13 Jbeta primers characterized the PCR. The method was immunoSEQ multiplex PCR; TCRdb's version includes in-frame clones alone and lacks a portion of them. This sample carries about 94,000 clones, approximately 7.7% of them seen once, and the ten largest clones take about 2.3%. The junction had 4 bases not matched to a gene; V was cut back by 6 bases and J by 6 bases. The length of the CDR3 is 11 residues. Germline CDR1 reads DFQATT; CDR2 reads SNEGSKA (reference sequence).

What was sequenced was PBMCs. The chain recombines TRBV20-1 with TRBJ1-1; 7 nucleotides match TRBD1. The sequence derives from a man over 45 in good health and CMV-seronegative. The DNA for the CDR3 is TGCAGTGCGGGGACAGCACCTGAAGCTTTCTTT. Its translation is CSAGTAPEAFF.